The 14 T cell receptor beta chains in this list originate from one sample, sequenced in a study of lymphopenia after photon versus proton radiotherapy. The table came from immunoSEQ multiplex PCR; TCRdb's copy has only in-frame clones and leaves some out. This sample has about 18,000 clones, with 92% found just once. Sequenced material: peripheral blood, taken from a patient treated with photon-based radiotherapy. Every receptor here comes from a woman aged 40 to 50 with cholangiocarcinoma.

The chain carries TRBV5-1 and TRBJ1-2; D is perhaps TRBD1 (6 bases). Deletions cut 4 bases from V and 4 bases from J, with 14 bases between. The CDR3 contains 14 residues. Per the germline V gene, CDR1 is SGHRS and CDR2 is YFSETQ. CDR3 region: CASSLPGGSYGYTF. The CDR3 bases are TGCGCCAGCAGCCTACCGGGGGGCAGCTATGGCTACACCTTC.

The V and J genes are TRBV5-6 and TRBJ1-2; weak D call: TRBD1 (5 bases). V shed 4 bases and J shed 4 bases, with 23 bases lying between them. The CDR3 length is 17 residues. Germline CDR1 reads SGHDT; CDR2 reads YYEEEE. In nucleotides, the CDR3 is TGTGCCAGCAGCATGGGGCAGGGATCATCACCCCTCTATGGCTACACCTTC. It encodes CASSMGQGSSPLYGYTF.

V usage is TRBV11-2 and J usage is TRBJ1-4; D is perhaps TRBD1 (6 bases). Germline lookup yields CDR1 SGHAT and CDR2 FQNNGV. The CDR3 covers 16 residues. Trimming left V 5 bases short and J 7 bases short, with 20 bases between. The CDR3 region has the DNA TGTGCCAGCAGCCCAAGGGCGGGACAAGAAGGTGAAAAACTGTTTTTT. This gives the protein CASSPRAGQEGEKLFF.

The chain joins TRBV6-1 to TRBJ2-7; tentative D call: TRBD2 (6 bases). Per germline, CDR1 MNHNS and CDR2 SASEGT. The V end lost 3 bases, the J end lost 3 bases, and 9 bases lay between the germline ends. This CDR3 has 13 residues. CDR3 DNA: TGTGCCAGCAGTGATGGTAGCGGCTACGAGCAGTACTTC. Protein product: CASSDGSGYEQYF.

J is TRBJ1-3 and V is TRBV19, with D possibly matching TRBD1 (5 bases). The CDR3 totals 15 residues. Trimming removed 10 bases from V and 0 bases from J, with 16 bases in between. From germline, CDR1 is LNHDA and CDR2 SQIVND (reference sequence). This CDR3 reads CATGKDRNSGNTIYF. DNA for the CDR3: TGTGCCACCGGGAAAGACAGAAACTCTGGAAACACCATATATTTT.

The rearrangement uses TRBV30 and TRBJ1-2; 7 bases agree with TRBD1. The length of the CDR3 is 13 residues. V lost 7 bases to trimming and J lost 1 base; unmatched junction nucleotides: 6. The germline gives CDR1 GTSNPN, CDR2 SVGIG (reference sequence). The chain's CDR3 is CASNRDSNYGYTF. The CDR3 DNA is TGTGCCTCGAACCGGGACAGTAACTATGGCTACACCTTC.

This chain connects TRBV7-9 to TRBJ1-1; the D gene is possibly TRBD1 (5 bases). Between the trimmed V and J ends, which lost 5 bases and 3 bases, there was a span of 19 bases. Germline CDR1 reads SEHNR; CDR2 reads FQNEAQ (reference sequence). The CDR3 length is 16 residues. CDR3 in amino acids: CASSRASGLGDTEAFF. The CDR3 region has the DNA TGTGCCAGCAGCCGAGCATCGGGGCTGGGGGACACTGAAGCTTTCTTT.

V and J are TRBV2 and TRBJ2-3; D unresolved. CDR1 and CDR2 from the germline V gene are SNHLY and FYNNEI. The CDR3 contains 13 residues. Trimming left V 3 bases short and J 2 bases short, with 6 bases between. Written as DNA, the CDR3 is TGTGCCAGCAGTGACCGGACCACAGATACGCAGTATTTT. Amino acids: CASSDRTTDTQYF.

In this sample, this clone turned up a few times. The J gene is TRBJ2-7, the V gene TRBV19; D might be TRBD1 or TRBD2, each matching 5 bases. The CDR3 runs 13 residues. The germline V and J ends were trimmed by 9 bases and 2 bases, with 14 bases remaining between them. Germline V gene lookup returns CDR1 LNHDA and CDR2 SQIVND (reference sequence). The CDR3 spells CASAPQEAYEQYF. The CDR3, as DNA: TGTGCCAGCGCACCACAGGAGGCCTACGAGCAGTACTTC.

This chain links TRBV28 with TRBJ1-2, with D maybe TRBD1 (6 bases). Germline CDR1 and CDR2: MDHEN and SYDVKM. Trimming shortened V by 2 bases and J by 8 bases, and 6 bases separated the two germline ends. The CDR3 totals 11 residues. The CDR3 sequence is CASSLGGGYTF. DNA of the CDR3: TGTGCCAGCAGTTTAGGGGGCGGCTACACCTTC.

This sequence joins TRBV27 and TRBJ2-1; unclear D gene. This CDR3 spans 11 amino acids. V lost 3 bases and J 3 bases, leaving 0 bases between the germline ends. Germline V gene data show CDR1 as MNHEY and CDR2 as SMNVEV (reference sequence). As DNA, the CDR3 is TGTGCCAGCAGTTTCTACAATGAGCAGTTCTTC. It translates to CASSFYNEQFF.

Of note for this clone: The junction departs from the called germline gene at one end, perhaps through a read error. Other DNA sequences in this specimen translate into the identical CDR3. This chain connects TRBV19 to TRBJ1-5; D perhaps matches TRBD1 (6 bases). Germline assignment: CDR1 LNHDA and CDR2 SQIVND (reference sequence). This CDR3 is built from 14 residues. CDR3 region: CASSIPGANQPQHF. In DNA, the CDR3 is TGTGCCAGCAGTATACCAGGGGCCAATCAGCCCCAGCATTTT.

The chain joins TRBV27 to TRBJ2-1; 10 bases line up with TRBD1. The CDR3 sequence is 15 residues long. After removal of 4 bases from V and 8 bases from J, the junction contained 8 bases not matched to a gene. Germline CDR1 MNHEY, CDR2 SMNVEV (reference sequence). DNA for the CDR3: TGTGCCAGCAGTTCAAGACCGACAGGGGGCTATGAGCAGTTCTTC. Amino acid sequence: CASSSRPTGGYEQFF.

The count of this clone is one. The gene calls are TRBV10-3 and TRBJ1-2, with D unresolved. The germline V and J ends were trimmed by 0 bases and 2 bases, with 7 bases remaining between them. The CDR3 spans 14 residues. In germline, CDR1 is ENHRY, CDR2 SYGVKD. CDR3: CAISESPENYGYTF. CDR3 bases: TGTGCCATCAGTGAGTCGCCAGAAAACTATGGCTACACCTTC.